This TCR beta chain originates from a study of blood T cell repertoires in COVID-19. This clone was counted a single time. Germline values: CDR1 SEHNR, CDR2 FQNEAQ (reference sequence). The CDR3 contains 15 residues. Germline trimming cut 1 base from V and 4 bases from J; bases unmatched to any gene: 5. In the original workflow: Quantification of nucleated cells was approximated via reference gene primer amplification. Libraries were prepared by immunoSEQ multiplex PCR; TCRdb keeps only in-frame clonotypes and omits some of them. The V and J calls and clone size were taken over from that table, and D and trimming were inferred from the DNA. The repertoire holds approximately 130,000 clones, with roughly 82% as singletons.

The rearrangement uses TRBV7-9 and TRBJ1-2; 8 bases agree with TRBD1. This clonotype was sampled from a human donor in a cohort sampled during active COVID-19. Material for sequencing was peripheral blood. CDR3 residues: CASSLGQGASYGYTF. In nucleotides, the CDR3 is TGTGCCAGCAGCTTAGGCCAGGGGGCCTCCTATGGCTACACCTTC.